Below, 9 T cell receptor beta chains from the same sample are listed, as sequenced in a study of OX40 agonist ivuxolimab in advanced cancers. The library was built by means of the immunoSEQ multiplex PCR assay. This is the immuneACCESS table as TCRdb keeps it, with only in-frame sequences that have V and J called. A part of the clones is gone; compared with another copy, unresolved V genes explain less than half, and the rest is unexplained. This sample comprises roughly 87,000 clones, roughly nine tenths of them detected only once. About 7.6% of the sample is held by the ten biggest clonotypes. The sequencing here drew on CD4+ or CD8+ T cells sorted from blood, taken in a trial of the OX40 agonist ivuxolimab. These receptors came from an adult with an advanced solid tumor such as melanoma, head and neck, liver or kidney cancer.

The rearrangement links TRBV5-1 to TRBJ2-3; possible D gene TRBD1, 6 bases. This CDR3 region has 15 residues. The V end lost 4 bases, the J end lost 2 bases, and 14 bases lay between the germline ends. Germline V gene sequence: CDR1 SGHRS, CDR2 YFSETQ. CDR3 in amino acids: CASSPDSPYTDTQYF. The DNA of the CDR3 is TGCGCCAGCAGCCCGGACAGCCCCTACACAGATACGCAGTATTTT.

The rearrangement links TRBV28 to TRBJ1-5, with 7 bases matching TRBD1. The junction had 8 bases not matched to a gene; V was cut back by 3 bases and J by 6 bases. Germline-derived CDR1 and CDR2 are MDHEN and SYDVKM. The CDR3 covers 15 residues. CDR3 sequence reads: CASSFGLQGLQPQHF. The CDR3 nucleotides read TGTGCCAGCAGTTTCGGTCTACAGGGGCTTCAGCCCCAGCATTTT.

This rearrangement joins TRBV25-1 to TRBJ2-5, with 11 bases matching TRBD2. This CDR3 has 17 amino acids. Germline CDR1 reads MGHDK; CDR2 reads SYGVNS. With 4 bases clipped from V and 2 bases from J, the junction kept 9 bases outside the gene matches. The CDR3 DNA reads as TGTGCCAGCAGTGGGCTAGCGGGGGGCCCGGGGCAAGAGACCCAGTACTTC. Its protein product is CASSGLAGGPGQETQYF.

The chain recombines TRBV4-1 with TRBJ2-5, with 8 bases lining up with TRBD2. From germline, CDR1 is MGHRA and CDR2 YSYEKL. This CDR3 spans 14 amino acids. The ends lost 4 bases at V and 5 bases at J; junction bases unmatched: 6. The CDR3 bases are TGCGCCAGCAGCCCCCGGGCGGGGGGTGAGACCCAGTACTTC. This encodes CASSPRAGGETQYF.

The rearrangement uses TRBV5-6 and TRBJ2-7; 8 nucleotides match TRBD1. The CDR3 is 16 amino acids. CDR1 and CDR2 from the germline V gene are SGHDT and YYEEEE. V shed 0 bases and J 2 bases; nucleotides not matched to a gene: 7. CDR3 coding DNA: TGTGCCAGCAGCTTGGAGTTGGGGACAGGTCCCTACGAGCAGTACTTC. The encoded protein is CASSLELGTGPYEQYF.

The genes are TRBV28 and TRBJ2-7; unclear D gene. Trimming removed 2 bases at V and 3 bases at J, with 8 bases between. CDR1 and CDR2 from the germline V gene are MDHEN and SYDVKM. The CDR3 loop spans 13 amino acids. CDR3 in DNA: TGTGCCAGCAGTTTAGATGGCCTCTACGAGCAGTACGTC. It codes for CASSLDGLYEQYV.

The genes are TRBV27 and TRBJ2-7; D unclear. The CDR3 loop spans 13 amino acids. CDR1 is MNHEY, CDR2 SMNVEV, per germline (reference sequence). V lost 2 bases, J lost 0 bases, and 5 bases lay in between. The CDR3 is CASSLLSSYEQYF. CDR3 in DNA: TGTGCCAGCAGTTTACTGAGCTCCTACGAGCAGTACTTC.

This clone was recorded only once. This chain links TRBV14 with TRBJ2-1, with D tentatively TRBD1 (5 bases). The CDR3 runs to 12 residues. CDR1 and CDR2 (germline): SGHDN, FVKESK. V lost 2 bases, J lost 11 bases, and 10 bases lay in between. The CDR3 spells CASSQNRWKQFF. CDR3 DNA sequence: TGTGCCAGCAGCCAAAACAGGTGGAAGCAGTTCTTC.

V usage is TRBV28 and J usage is TRBJ1-2; 8 positions match TRBD1. V shed 2 bases, J shed 6 bases, and the junction held 2 bases outside the gene matches. CDR3 size: 13 residues. The V gene's germline CDR1 is MDHEN and CDR2 SYDVKM. This CDR3 reads CASSLRTGNGYTF. The CDR3, as DNA: TGTGCCAGCAGTTTAAGGACAGGGAATGGCTACACCTTC.